This entry lists 23 T cell receptor beta chains sequenced from one sample in a study of cytomegalovirus exposure and HLA in healthy donors. Researchers ran the PCR with 60 Vbeta and 13 Jbeta primers. Sequenced by immunoSEQ multiplex PCR; TCRdb stores in-frame clones only, minus some. The sample contains some 180,000 clones, roughly 80% of which appear only once. Sequencing input: PBMCs. Receptors originate from a man aged 40-55 years in good health and CMV-seronegative.

The chain links TRBV6-6 to TRBJ1-1; TRBD1 agrees at 9 bases. The ends lost 5 bases at V and 1 base at J; junction bases unmatched: 2. Per germline, CDR1 MNHNY and CDR2 SVGAGI (reference sequence). This CDR3 has 14 residues. CDR3 amino acids: CASSNRGPNTEAFF. The CDR3 nucleotides read TGTGCCAGCAGTAACAGGGGGCCGAACACTGAAGCTTTCTTT.

This chain joins TRBV5-1 and TRBJ2-7; D is uncertain. Per germline, CDR1 SGHRS and CDR2 YFSETQ. V dropped 3 bases and J dropped 1 base, with 8 bases sitting between them. This CDR3 comprises 13 residues. The DNA of the CDR3 is TGCGCCAGCAGCTCCGGGTTTTCCTACGAGCAGTACTTC. This encodes CASSSGFSYEQYF.

The genes are TRBV2 and TRBJ1-2, with D possibly being TRBD1 (5 bases). This CDR3 spans 14 amino acids. Trimming pared 0 bases from V and 0 bases from J, leaving 5 bases between. CDR1 is SNHLY, CDR2 FYNNEI, per germline. The CDR3 sequence: CASSEARANYGYTF. CDR3 bases: TGTGCCAGCAGTGAAGCCAGGGCTAACTATGGCTACACCTTC.

The chain combines TRBV9 with TRBJ2-3; 11 bases are a match to TRBD2. Germline V gives CDR1 SGDLS, CDR2 YYNGEE. This CDR3 contains 17 residues. J was trimmed by 3 bases and V by 0 bases; bases with no gene match: 6. The CDR3 DNA sequence: TGTGCCAGCAGCGTAGTAACTAGCGGGAGAGGTACAGATACGCAGTATTTT. This gives the protein CASSVVTSGRGTDTQYF.

The chain employs TRBV5-5 and TRBJ1-1; D might be TRBD1 (6 bases). The V end was cut by 2 bases, the J end by 4 bases, with 18 bases between. Germline-derived CDR1 and CDR2 are SGHKS and YYEKEE (reference sequence). This CDR3 comprises 16 residues. CDR3: CASSFVRTGIFTEAFF. The CDR3 DNA reads as TGTGCCAGCAGCTTCGTGAGAACAGGGATATTCACTGAAGCTTTCTTT.

In its sample, this clone was seen many times. The chain recombines TRBV11-3 with TRBJ2-2, with TRBD1 as a possible D gene (6 bases). The CDR3 loop spans 14 amino acids. Germline V gene lookup returns CDR1 SGHNT and CDR2 YENEEA. V lost 0 bases and J lost 5, with 7 bases in between. CDR3 coding DNA: TGTGCCAGCAGCTTAGAGGGGGCGACCGGGGAGCTGTTTTTT. As protein: CASSLEGATGELFF.

Turning to this clone: This CDR3 is also generated by other DNA sequences in the sample. The chain combines TRBV5-1 with TRBJ1-5; possible D gene TRBD1, 5 bases. The CDR3 runs 15 residues. V was shortened by 1 base and J by 1 base, with 9 bases between the two germline ends. Germline V gene lookup returns CDR1 SGHRS and CDR2 YFSETQ. The CDR3 DNA sequence: TGCGCCAGCAGCTTGTCGGGGGTGAGCAATCAGCCCCAGCATTTT. Translation gives CASSLSGVSNQPQHF.

This chain links TRBV6-5 with TRBJ1-1; TRBD1 matches 9 bases. J was trimmed by 3 bases and V by 5 bases; bases with no gene match: 4. The CDR3 is 14 amino acids. Germline lookup yields CDR1 MNHEY and CDR2 SVGAGI. The CDR3 reads CASSLDRGYTEAFF. Written as DNA, the CDR3 is TGTGCCAGCAGTCTGGACAGGGGATACACTGAAGCTTTCTTT.

The chain couples TRBV25-1 to TRBJ2-7, with D uncertain. V shed 3 bases and J shed 0 bases, with 15 bases lying between them. Germline V CDR1 and CDR2: MGHDK, SYGVNS. This CDR3 comprises 16 residues. The CDR3 nucleotides are TGTGCCAGCAGTGAGCTCCAGGCCTCGAACTCCTACGAGCAGTACTTC. As protein: CASSELQASNSYEQYF.

The chain combines TRBV5-1 with TRBJ1-2; D is uncertain. The germline CDR1 and CDR2 sequences are SGHRS and YFSETQ. This CDR3 has 14 residues. The V end lost 5 bases, the J end lost 1 base, and 12 bases lay between the germline ends. CDR3 residues: CASRASAVNYGYTF. The CDR3, as DNA: TGCGCCAGCAGAGCATCGGCGGTTAACTATGGCTACACCTTC.

This clone was seen just once. V gene TRBV5-4 combines with J gene TRBJ1-1; the match to TRBD1 covers 7 bases. The junction had 3 bases not matched to a gene; V was cut back by 4 bases and J by 3 bases. The germline CDR1 and CDR2 sequences are SGHNT and YYREEE (reference sequence). The CDR3 is made up of 13 amino acids. The CDR3 sequence: CASSPGQYTEAFF. DNA of the CDR3: TGTGCCAGCAGCCCGGGACAGTACACTGAAGCTTTCTTT.

The gene calls are TRBV7-3 and TRBJ2-1; 7 bases fit TRBD2. CDR3 size: 16 residues. V lost 4 bases to trimming and J lost 8 bases; unmatched junction nucleotides: 14. Germline V gives CDR1 SGHTA, CDR2 FQGTGA. The CDR3 DNA is TGTGCCAGCAGCTCCCTAACCGGGACTAAGGAGGATGAGCAGTTCTTC. This encodes CASSSLTGTKEDEQFF. The variable domain in full, completed from reference TRBV7-3 and TRBJ2-1, reads GAGVSQTPSNKVTEKGKYVELRCDPISGHTALYWYRQSLGQGPEFLIYFQGTGAADDSGLPNDRFFAVRPEGSVSTLKIQRTERGDSAVYLCASSSLTGTKEDEQFFGPGTRLTVL.

In its sample, this clone was seen once. V and J are TRBV6-4 and TRBJ2-5; TRBD1 is a possible D gene (6 bases). V lost 7 bases and J lost 5, with 23 bases in between. The V gene's germline CDR1 is MRHNA and CDR2 SNTAGT. The CDR3 has 16 residues. CDR3 coding DNA: TGTGCCAGCAACTCGGTTAGCAGGGGCCGTAGGGAGACCCAGTACTTC. This sequence encodes CASNSVSRGRRETQYF.

The CDR3 sequence: CASSQGGTSGRGETQYF. The CDR3, as DNA: TGTGCCAGCAGCCAAGGGGGGACTAGCGGGAGGGGAGAGACCCAGTACTTC. This sequence joins TRBV4-2 and TRBJ2-5, with TRBD2 identical over 16 bases. The germline gives CDR1 LGHNA, CDR2 YNFKEQ. The CDR3 contains 17 residues. V dropped 1 base and J dropped 4; count of bases not matched to a gene: 3.

V and J are TRBV28 and TRBJ2-7; 8 positions match TRBD2. J gave up 2 bases and V 6 bases, and 6 bases lay outside the gene matches. CDR1 MDHEN and CDR2 SYDVKM come from the germline V gene. The CDR3 spans 14 residues. The CDR3 here is CASRRAGATYEQYF. The CDR3 DNA follows: TGTGCCAGCAGAAGAGCGGGGGCCACCTACGAGCAGTACTTC.

The genes are TRBV6-4 and TRBJ2-1; 16 bases map to TRBD2. The CDR3 loop spans 15 amino acids. Trimming at V came to 6 bases and at J to 9 bases, leaving 5 bases not matched to a gene. Germline CDR1 and CDR2: MRHNA and SNTAGT. The CDR3 is CASRGLAGGPGEQFF. The CDR3 region has the DNA TGTGCCAGCAGGGGACTAGCGGGAGGGCCTGGTGAGCAGTTCTTC.

The chain carries TRBV9 and TRBJ2-5; 12 bases fit TRBD2. Per the germline V gene, CDR1 is SGDLS and CDR2 is YYNGEE. The CDR3 runs 16 residues. V lost 4 bases to trimming and J lost 2 bases; unmatched junction nucleotides: 6. The chain's CDR3 is CASSITSGGIQETQYF. CDR3 DNA sequence: TGTGCCAGCAGCATAACTAGCGGGGGGATTCAAGAGACCCAGTACTTC.

This clone appeared a few times. The chain couples TRBV11-3 to TRBJ2-7; no reliable D call. The germline V gene encodes CDR1 SGHNT and CDR2 YENEEA. Trimming cost V 3 bases and J 4 bases, with 16 bases left between them. CDR3 length: 15 residues. The CDR3 is CASSFSTGLLYEQYF. CDR3 in DNA: TGTGCCAGCAGCTTCTCGACTGGCCTACTGTACGAGCAGTACTTC.

J is TRBJ2-3 and V is TRBV5-1; 7 nucleotides agree with TRBD2. The CDR3 is 14 amino acids. Germline CDR1 reads SGHRS; CDR2 reads YFSETQ. With V trimmed by 2 bases and J by 4 bases, 4 bases remained unmatched. The CDR3 reads CASSLAGTPDTQYF. CDR3 coding DNA: TGCGCCAGCAGCTTAGCGGGAACCCCAGATACGCAGTATTTT.

This chain connects TRBV5-6 to TRBJ1-2; 7 bases fit TRBD1. The CDR3 is 13 amino acids. The germline gives CDR1 SGHDT, CDR2 YYEEEE. After removal of 4 bases from V and 6 bases from J, the junction contained 6 bases not matched to a gene. CDR3 residues: CASSTGTENGYTF. The CDR3 DNA reads as TGTGCCAGCAGCACCGGGACAGAGAATGGCTACACCTTC.

Points on this clone: The junction and the germline gene differ at one end; a read error may be behind it. This chain links TRBV28 with TRBJ1-5; D possibly corresponds to TRBD1 (5 bases). CDR1 is MDHEN and CDR2 is SYDVKM in the germline V gene. This CDR3 spans 12 amino acids. CDR3 protein: CRAGVSNQPQHF. The CDR3, as DNA: TGCAGGGCAGGAGTTAGCAATCAGCCCCAGCATTTT.

The rearrangement uses TRBV10-2 and TRBJ1-2; TRBD1 agrees at 9 bases. V shed 4 bases and J 4 bases; nucleotides not matched to a gene: 7. The germline gives CDR1 WSHSY, CDR2 SAAADI. CDR3 length: 15 amino acids. The CDR3 DNA reads as TGCGCCAGCAGTGGGCGGCCGGGACAGGGCTATGGCTACACCTTC. Translated, it gives CASSGRPGQGYGYTF.

The genes are TRBV6-5 and TRBJ1-4; 7 bases fit TRBD1. The CDR3 runs 14 residues. After removal of 3 bases from V and 8 bases from J, the junction contained 6 bases not matched to a gene. CDR1 and CDR2 from the germline V gene are MNHEY and SVGAGI. The CDR3 reads CASSYQGVGEKLFF. CDR3 nucleotides: TGTGCCAGCAGTTATCAGGGGGTAGGGGAAAAACTGTTTTTT.